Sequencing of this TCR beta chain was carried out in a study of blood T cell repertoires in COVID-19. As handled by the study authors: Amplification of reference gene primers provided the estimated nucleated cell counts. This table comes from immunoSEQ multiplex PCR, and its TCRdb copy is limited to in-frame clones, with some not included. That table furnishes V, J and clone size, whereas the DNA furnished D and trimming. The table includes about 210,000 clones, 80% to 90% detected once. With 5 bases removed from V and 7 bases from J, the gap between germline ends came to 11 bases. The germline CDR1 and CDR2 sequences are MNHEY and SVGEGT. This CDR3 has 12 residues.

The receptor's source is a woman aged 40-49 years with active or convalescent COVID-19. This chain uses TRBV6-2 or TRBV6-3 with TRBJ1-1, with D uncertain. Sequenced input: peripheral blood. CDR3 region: CASSGTGLEAFF. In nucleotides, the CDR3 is TGTGCCAGCAGTGGAACGGGTCTTGAAGCTTTCTTT.